Each of the 24 T cell receptor beta chains below was sequenced from the same sample in a study of identical twins. TCRdb re-derived calls from the 5' RACE reads in MiXCR, one entry per CDR3 protein. The sample shows fewer than 900,000 distinct CDR3 sequences, 15% to 20% of them seen only once. These sequences were also reported in another study, on T cells expressing NK-cell markers.

The source material was PBMCs. Every receptor here comes from a woman younger than 35 in good health.

V usage is TRBV29-1 and J usage is TRBJ2-7, with D perhaps matching TRBD2 (5 bases). Germline V gene data show CDR1 as SQVTM and CDR2 as ANQGSEA. This CDR3 is built from 12 residues. V shed 4 bases and J shed 4 bases, with 11 bases lying between them. The CDR3 protein is CSVGRGLYEQYF. The CDR3 DNA reads as TGCAGCGTTGGTCGGGGTCTATACGAGCAGTACTTC.

This clonotype was picked up a small number of times. The rearrangement uses TRBV7-2 and TRBJ1-2; D is ambiguous. Germline CDR1 is SGHTA and CDR2 is FQGNSA. This CDR3 has 14 residues. Trimming shortened V by 5 bases and J by 8 bases, and 18 bases separated the two germline ends. The chain's CDR3 is CASSVESPLGGYTF. In DNA form, the CDR3 reads TGTGCCAGCAGCGTAGAAAGTCCCCTCGGGGGCTACACCTTC.

In its sample, this clonotype was seen a few times. This rearrangement joins TRBV10-3 to TRBJ1-4; D may be TRBD1 (5 bases). Trimming removed 0 bases from V and 8 bases from J, with 19 bases in between. CDR1 is ENHRY and CDR2 is SYGVKD in the germline V gene. The CDR3 totals 17 residues. CDR3 region: CAISESILPGRREKLFF. In DNA form, the CDR3 reads TGTGCCATCAGTGAGTCGATTCTTCCAGGGCGAAGGGAAAAACTGTTTTTT.

This rearrangement joins TRBV27 to TRBJ2-1, with 8 bases identical to TRBD1. With V trimmed by 6 bases and J by 6 bases, 10 bases remained unmatched. From germline, CDR1 is MNHEY and CDR2 SMNVEV (reference sequence). The CDR3 runs to 15 residues. This chain's CDR3 is CASRPGTGIFNEQFF. The CDR3 DNA follows: TGTGCCAGCAGACCCGGGACAGGAATTTTCAATGAGCAGTTCTTC.

This clonotype turned up a few times. V and J are TRBV3-1 and TRBJ2-7, with D unclear. CDR1 is LGHDT and CDR2 is YNNKEL in the germline V gene (reference sequence). Trimming removed 8 bases at V and 0 bases at J, with 8 bases between. The CDR3 is 12 residues long. CDR3 loop: CASGPTSYEQYF. DNA of the CDR3: TGTGCCAGCGGACCGACCTCCTACGAGCAGTACTTC.

This clonotype occurred a few times. The rearrangement joins TRBV4-2 to TRBJ2-7; perhaps TRBD1 as D (6 bases). The V end lost 7 bases, the J end lost 5 bases, and 42 bases lay between the germline ends. The CDR3 is 22 amino acids. The germline CDR1 and CDR2 sequences are LGHNA and YNFKEQ. The CDR3 coding sequence is TGTGCCAGCATCCCACGGACAGAGGGCGAAAGAAACGTACCTCCGGGTACCGACGAGCAGTACTTC. Its translation is CASIPRTEGERNVPPGTDEQYF.

This CDR3 reads CASSRGQASQNQPQHF. CDR3 in DNA: TGTGCCAGCAGTCGGGGACAGGCGAGTCAAAATCAGCCCCAGCATTTT. The rearrangement uses TRBV5-6 and TRBJ1-5; the match to TRBD1 covers 8 bases. This CDR3 has 16 amino acids. In germline, CDR1 is SGHDT, CDR2 YYEEEE. Losses at the gene ends were 5 bases for V and 4 bases for J; bases not matched to a gene: 11.

This rearrangement joins TRBV29-1 to TRBJ2-1; D is ambiguous. The germline CDR1 and CDR2 sequences are SQVTM and ANQGSEA. V was pared by 8 bases and J by 8 bases, with 4 bases between. The CDR3 is made up of 8 amino acids. The CDR3 spells CSSDEQFF. In DNA form, the CDR3 reads TGCAGCTCAGATGAGCAGTTCTTC.

There are a few counts of this clonotype. The V and J genes are TRBV20-1 and TRBJ1-2, with 9 bases matching TRBD1. V shed 4 bases and J 5 bases; nucleotides not matched to a gene: 5. Germline CDR1 is DFQATT and CDR2 is SNEGSKA (reference sequence). CDR3 length: 13 amino acids. CDR3 protein: CSAIRQGGYGYTF. The CDR3 DNA sequence: TGCAGTGCTATTAGACAGGGGGGTTATGGCTACACCTTC.

The chain couples TRBV7-9 to TRBJ1-2; TRBD1 agrees at 7 bases. Germline trimming cut 5 bases from V and 6 bases from J; bases unmatched to any gene: 15. Germline lookup yields CDR1 SEHNR and CDR2 FQNEAQ (reference sequence). This CDR3 contains 16 residues. The CDR3 spells CASSPLGAGGFDGYTF. The CDR3 DNA follows: TGTGCCAGCAGCCCGCTCGGGGCAGGGGGATTCGATGGCTACACCTTC.

In this sample, this clonotype turned up a few times. The gene calls are TRBV18 and TRBJ1-3; D is ambiguous. Deletions cut 1 base from V and 4 bases from J, with 11 bases between. This CDR3 contains 15 residues. Germline V gives CDR1 KGHSH, CDR2 LQKENI. The CDR3 sequence: CASSPLGWAGNTIYF. The CDR3, as DNA: TGTGCCAGCTCACCACTGGGGTGGGCCGGAAACACCATATATTTT.

This clonotype was counted between two and nine times. V gene TRBV5-6 combines with J gene TRBJ1-6; 8 bases map to TRBD1. The V gene end was trimmed by 2 bases and the J gene end by 6 bases; junction bases not matched to a gene: 4. The germline CDR1 and CDR2 sequences are SGHDT and YYEEEE. There are 15 residues in the CDR3. In DNA form, the CDR3 reads TGTGCCAGCAGCTTCGGGACAGGAGTTAATTCACCCCTCCACTTT. Encoded protein: CASSFGTGVNSPLHF. Supplemented by reference TRBV5-6 and TRBJ1-6, the full variable domain reads DAGVTQSPTHLIKTRGQQVTLRCSPKSGHDTVSWYQQALGQGPQFIFQYYEEEERQRGNFPDRFSGHQFPNYSSELNVNALLLGDSALYLCASSFGTGVNSPLHFGNGTRLTVT.

This clonotype came up a few times. The chain uses TRBV20-1 and TRBJ2-7; 7 nucleotides line up with TRBD2. Germline V lookup: CDR1 DFQATT, CDR2 SNEGSKA (reference sequence). The J segment lost 2 bases and the V segment lost 0 bases, leaving 7 bases of the junction unmatched. The length of the CDR3 is 15 residues. The CDR3 nucleotides are TGCAGTGCTAGAGACTTTAGCGGGTTTACCTACGAGCAGTACTTC. It encodes CSARDFSGFTYEQYF.

The chain is built from TRBV20-1 and TRBJ2-5; a possible D gene is TRBD2 (5 bases). CDR1 is DFQATT and CDR2 is SNEGSKA in the germline V gene (reference sequence). Trimming removed 0 bases at V and 2 bases at J, with 16 bases between. The CDR3 contains 16 residues. The CDR3 nucleotides are TGCAGTGCTAGAGATGTCGCGGGTTCCGCTCAAGAGACCCAGTACTTC. It translates to CSARDVAGSAQETQYF.

This chain joins TRBV6-1 and TRBJ1-1, with D possibly TRBD1 on 5 matching bases. Germline loops: CDR1 MNHNS, CDR2 SASEGT. The CDR3 extends over 19 amino acids. Trimming removed 6 bases at V and 0 bases at J, with 26 bases between. The chain's CDR3 is CASSRKRRERGVLNTEAFF. For the CDR3, the DNA is TGTGCCAGCAGCCGTAAGCGAAGGGAGCGGGGGGTTCTGAACACTGAAGCTTTCTTT.

The chain joins TRBV5-1 to TRBJ2-1; TRBD1 aligns across 9 bases. The V segment lost 4 bases and the J segment 8 bases; nucleotides outside the gene matches: 13. The CDR3 totals 16 residues. Germline V gene sequence: CDR1 SGHRS, CDR2 YFSETQ. The CDR3 loop reads CASSRGQGSTVDEQFF. CDR3 DNA sequence: TGCGCCAGCAGCCGGGGACAGGGTTCCACGGTGGATGAGCAGTTCTTC.

V and J are TRBV29-1 and TRBJ2-3; D is possibly TRBD1 (7 bases). Germline assignment: CDR1 SQVTM and CDR2 ANQGSEA. Trimming took off 4 bases at V and 5 bases at J, with 19 bases between the two ends. CDR3 length: 15 amino acids. CDR3 coding DNA: TGCAGCGTTGGCCTGGGGCAGGGGGGCCGAGATACGCAGTATTTT. The encoded protein is CSVGLGQGGRDTQYF.

V is TRBV20-1 and J is TRBJ2-5; D is ambiguous. This CDR3 contains 11 residues. Trimming left V 4 bases short and J 5 bases short, with 8 bases between. Per the germline V gene, CDR1 is DFQATT and CDR2 is SNEGSKA (reference sequence). CDR3 region: CSAKSGETQYF. CDR3 coding DNA: TGCAGTGCTAAGTCTGGGGAGACCCAGTACTTC.

This clonotype was observed a few times. The genes are TRBV12-3 or TRBV12-4 and TRBJ1-3; 7 positions match TRBD1. This CDR3 has 15 residues. V gave up 7 bases and J gave up 3 bases; unmatched junction bases: 9. The CDR3 sequence is CASTRTGEGGNTIYF. As DNA, the CDR3 is TGTGCCAGCACCCGCACAGGGGAGGGTGGAAACACCATATATTTT.

The chain recombines TRBV11-3 with TRBJ2-2; tentatively, D is TRBD1 (5 bases). The germline gives CDR1 SGHNT, CDR2 YENEEA. The CDR3 runs 15 residues. V lost 5 bases, J lost 1 base, and 11 bases lay in between. The CDR3 bases are TGTGCCAGCAGCCTAACGGACAAGAACACCGGGGAGCTGTTTTTT. It specifies CASSLTDKNTGELFF.

In its sample, this clonotype was seen a few times. The rearrangement uses TRBV4-3 and TRBJ2-5; 12 bases line up with TRBD2. The CDR3 covers 17 residues. The V segment lost 2 bases and the J segment 3 bases; nucleotides outside the gene matches: 7. Germline CDR1 is LGHNA and CDR2 is YSLEER. As DNA, the CDR3 is TGCGCCAGCAGCCAACAAATTGGACTAGCGGGAAAAGAGACCCAGTACTTC. Amino acids: CASSQQIGLAGKETQYF.

This clonotype was detected a few times. V usage is TRBV27 and J usage is TRBJ2-5, with a weak D call TRBD2 (6 bases). Deletions cut 6 bases from V and 4 bases from J, with 24 bases between. CDR1 is MNHEY, CDR2 SMNVEV, per germline (reference sequence). This CDR3 comprises 17 residues. DNA of the CDR3: TGTGCCAGCAGCCCGCTTAGGATGGGAGGATCGTCAGAGACCCAGTACTTC. This translates into CASSPLRMGGSSETQYF.

This clonotype has more than one count but fewer than ten. This chain joins TRBV27 and TRBJ1-1; weak D call: TRBD1 (5 bases). Germline V lookup: CDR1 MNHEY, CDR2 SMNVEV (reference sequence). V was pared by 1 base and J by 4 bases, with 13 bases between. CDR3 length equals 15 residues. Here the CDR3 DNA reads TGTGCCAGCAGTTTATTAAAGCCAGGGCGCACTGAAGCTTTCTTT. Translating it yields CASSLLKPGRTEAFF.

This rearrangement joins TRBV20-1 to TRBJ2-7; 7 bases line up with TRBD1. The trim removed 6 bases at V and 5 bases at J, leaving 10 bases unmatched. The germline gives CDR1 DFQATT, CDR2 SNEGSKA (reference sequence). This CDR3 region has 13 residues. CDR3 in DNA: TGCAGTGCAAACCCCTTAGACAGGGACGAGCAGTACTTC. This translates into CSANPLDRDEQYF.